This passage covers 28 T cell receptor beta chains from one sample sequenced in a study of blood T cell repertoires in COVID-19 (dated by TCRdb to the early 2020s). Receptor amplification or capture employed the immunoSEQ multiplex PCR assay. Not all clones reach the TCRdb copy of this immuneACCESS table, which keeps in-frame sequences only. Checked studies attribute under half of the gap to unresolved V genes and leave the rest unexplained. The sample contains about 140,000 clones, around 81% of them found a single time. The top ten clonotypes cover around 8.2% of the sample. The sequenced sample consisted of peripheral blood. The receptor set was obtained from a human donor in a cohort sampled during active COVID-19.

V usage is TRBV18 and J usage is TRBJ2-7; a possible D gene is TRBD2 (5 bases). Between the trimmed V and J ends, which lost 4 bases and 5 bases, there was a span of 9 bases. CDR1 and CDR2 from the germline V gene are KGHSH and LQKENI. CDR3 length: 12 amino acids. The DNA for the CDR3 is TGTGCCAGCTCACAAGGGCGGGACGAGCAGTACTTC. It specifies CASSQGRDEQYF.

The CDR3 DNA reads as TGTGCCAGCCCAAGTCGGTACAATGAGCAGTTCTTC. Its protein is CASPSRYNEQFF. This chain connects TRBV18 to TRBJ2-1; no reliable D call. From germline, CDR1 is KGHSH and CDR2 LQKENI. This CDR3 contains 12 residues. Trimming took off 8 bases at V and 4 bases at J, with 9 bases between the two ends.

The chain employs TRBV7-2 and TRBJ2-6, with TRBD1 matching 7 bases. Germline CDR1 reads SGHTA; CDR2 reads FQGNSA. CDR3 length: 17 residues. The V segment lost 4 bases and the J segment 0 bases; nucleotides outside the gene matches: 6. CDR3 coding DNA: TGTGCCAGCAGCTCGGGACAGACCTCCTCTGGGGCCAACGTCCTGACTTTC. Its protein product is CASSSGQTSSGANVLTF.

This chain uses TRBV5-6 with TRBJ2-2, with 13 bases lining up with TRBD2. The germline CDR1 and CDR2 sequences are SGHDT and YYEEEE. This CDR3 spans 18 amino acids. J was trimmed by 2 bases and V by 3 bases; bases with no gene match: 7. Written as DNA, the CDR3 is TGTGCCAGCAGCTACCGGACTAGCGGGAGTGCAAACACCGGGGAGCTGTTTTTT. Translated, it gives CASSYRTSGSANTGELFF.

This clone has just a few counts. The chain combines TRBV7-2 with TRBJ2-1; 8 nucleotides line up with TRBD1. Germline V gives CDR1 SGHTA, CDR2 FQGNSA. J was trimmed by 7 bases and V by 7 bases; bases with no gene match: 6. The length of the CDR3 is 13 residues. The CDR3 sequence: CASTGGAFNEQFF. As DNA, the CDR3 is TGTGCCAGCACAGGGGGCGCTTTTAATGAGCAGTTCTTC.

The CDR3 nucleotides read TGTGCCAGCAGCCGCGTGTCCTACGAGCAGTACTTC. As protein: CASSRVSYEQYF. The chain links TRBV28 to TRBJ2-7; D not resolved. The germline V gene encodes CDR1 MDHEN and CDR2 SYDVKM. The CDR3 has 12 amino acids. V was clipped by 6 bases and J by 1 base, with 7 bases between them. Using reference TRBV28 and TRBJ2-7 for the parts outside the CDR3, the full variable domain is DVKVTQSSRYLVKRTGEKVFLECVQDMDHENMFWYRQDPGLGLRLIYFSYDVKMKEKGDIPEGYSVSREKKERFSLILESASTNQTSMYLCASSRVSYEQYFGPGTRLTVT.

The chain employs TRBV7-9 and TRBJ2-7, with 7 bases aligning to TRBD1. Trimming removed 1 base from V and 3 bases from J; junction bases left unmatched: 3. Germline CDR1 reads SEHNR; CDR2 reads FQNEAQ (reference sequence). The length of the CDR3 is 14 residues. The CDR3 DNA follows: TGTGCCAGCAGCTTAGGACAGGGCCACTACGAGCAGTACTTC. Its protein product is CASSLGQGHYEQYF.

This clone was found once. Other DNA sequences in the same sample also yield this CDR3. The CDR3 DNA sequence: TGCAGCGTCCAGGGGGCGAATGAAAAACTGTTTTTT. As protein: CSVQGANEKLFF. The chain employs TRBV29-1 and TRBJ1-4, with 8 bases that match TRBD1. J gave up 5 bases and V 6 bases, and 2 bases lay outside the gene matches. Germline V gene data show CDR1 as SQVTM and CDR2 as ANQGSEA. The CDR3 loop spans 12 amino acids.

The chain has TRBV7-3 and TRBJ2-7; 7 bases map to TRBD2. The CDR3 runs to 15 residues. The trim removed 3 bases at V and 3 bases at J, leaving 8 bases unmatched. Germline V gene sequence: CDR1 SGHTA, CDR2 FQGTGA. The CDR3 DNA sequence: TGTGCCAGCAGCTTGGAGGGAGGGCCCGTCTACGAGCAGTACTTC. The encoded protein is CASSLEGGPVYEQYF.

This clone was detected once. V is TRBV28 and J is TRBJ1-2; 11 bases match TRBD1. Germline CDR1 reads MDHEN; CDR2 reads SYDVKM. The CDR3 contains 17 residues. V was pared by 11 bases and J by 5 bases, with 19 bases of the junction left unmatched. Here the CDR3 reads CAYPHRRRDRGTYGYTF. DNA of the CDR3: TGTGCCTACCCACACCGACGCCGGGACAGGGGGACGTATGGCTACACCTTC.

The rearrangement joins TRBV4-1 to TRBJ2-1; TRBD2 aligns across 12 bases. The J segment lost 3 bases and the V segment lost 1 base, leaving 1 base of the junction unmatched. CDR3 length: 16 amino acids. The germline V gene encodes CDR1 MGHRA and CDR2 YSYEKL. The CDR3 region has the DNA TGCGCCAGCAGCCAAGGGACTAGCGGGGACTACAATGAGCAGTTCTTC. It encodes CASSQGTSGDYNEQFF.

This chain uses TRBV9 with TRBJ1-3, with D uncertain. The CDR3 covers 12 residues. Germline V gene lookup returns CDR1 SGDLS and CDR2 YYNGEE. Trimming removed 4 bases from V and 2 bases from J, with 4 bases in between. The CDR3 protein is CASSPAGNTIYF. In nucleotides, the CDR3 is TGTGCCAGCAGCCCGGCTGGAAACACCATATATTTT.

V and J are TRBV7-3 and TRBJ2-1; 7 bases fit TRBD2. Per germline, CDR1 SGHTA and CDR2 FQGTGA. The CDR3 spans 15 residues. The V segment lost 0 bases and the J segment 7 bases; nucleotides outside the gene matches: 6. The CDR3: CASSLTFGRENEQFF. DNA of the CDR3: TGTGCCAGCAGCTTAACGTTTGGGCGGGAGAATGAGCAGTTCTTC.

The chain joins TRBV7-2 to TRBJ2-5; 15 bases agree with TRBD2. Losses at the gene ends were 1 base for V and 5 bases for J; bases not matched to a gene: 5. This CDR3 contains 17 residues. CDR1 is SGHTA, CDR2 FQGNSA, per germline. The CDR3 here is CASSLGGLAGGGETQYF. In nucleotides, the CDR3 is TGTGCCAGCAGCTTAGGAGGACTAGCGGGAGGGGGGGAGACCCAGTACTTC. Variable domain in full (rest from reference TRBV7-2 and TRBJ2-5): GAGVSQSPSNKVTEKGKDVELRCDPISGHTALYWYRQSLGQGLEFLIYFQGNSAPDKSGLPSDRFSAERTGGSVSTLTIQRTQQEDSAVYLCASSLGGLAGGGETQYFGPGTRLLVL.

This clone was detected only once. The CDR3, as DNA: TGTGCCAGCAGCTTTCGACTAGCGGGAGCGGTAGATACGCAGTATTTT. Amino acid sequence: CASSFRLAGAVDTQYF. The gene calls are TRBV7-2 and TRBJ2-3, with 12 bases lining up with TRBD2. From germline, CDR1 is SGHTA and CDR2 FQGNSA. Trimming at V came to 3 bases and at J to 5 bases, leaving 6 bases not matched to a gene. The CDR3 totals 16 residues. The full variable domain, in which reference TRBV7-2 and TRBJ2-3 provide the parts outside the CDR3, is GAGVSQSPSNKVTEKGKDVELRCDPISGHTALYWYRQSLGQGLEFLIYFQGNSAPDKSGLPSDRFSAERTGGSVSTLTIQRTQQEDSAVYLCASSFRLAGAVDTQYFGPGTRLTVL.

CDR3 residues: CASSGTVGILRTEAFF. DNA for the CDR3: TGTGCCAGCAGCGGGACAGTTGGGATTTTGCGTACTGAAGCTTTCTTT. The gene calls are TRBV9 and TRBJ1-1, with D perhaps TRBD1 (6 bases). V shed 3 bases and J shed 5 bases, with 20 bases lying between them. Germline V CDR1 and CDR2: SGDLS, YYNGEE. CDR3 size: 16 residues.

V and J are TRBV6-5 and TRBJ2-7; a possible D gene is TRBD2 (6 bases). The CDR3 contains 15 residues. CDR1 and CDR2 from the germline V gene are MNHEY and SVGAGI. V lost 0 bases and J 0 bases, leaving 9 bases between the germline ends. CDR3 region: CASSYSRSGSYEQYF. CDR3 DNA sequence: TGTGCCAGCAGTTACTCGCGTAGCGGCTCCTACGAGCAGTACTTC.

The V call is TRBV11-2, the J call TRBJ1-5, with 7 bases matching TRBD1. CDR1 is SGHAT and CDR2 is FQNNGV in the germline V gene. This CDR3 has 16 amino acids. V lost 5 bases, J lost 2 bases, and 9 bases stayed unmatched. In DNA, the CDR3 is TGTGCCAGCAGCCGCGCCACAGGGGCTGGCAATCAGCCCCAGCATTTT. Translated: CASSRATGAGNQPQHF.

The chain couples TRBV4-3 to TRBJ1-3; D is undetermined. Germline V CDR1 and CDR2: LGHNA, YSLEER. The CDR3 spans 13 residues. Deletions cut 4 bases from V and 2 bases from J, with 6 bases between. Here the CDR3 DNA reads TGCGCCAGCAGCCCGAAGCCTGGAAACACCATATATTTT. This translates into CASSPKPGNTIYF.

The CDR3 DNA sequence: TGTGCCAGCAGTGAAATGGGGGCGGGCACCGGGGAGCTGTTTTTT. Translated: CASSEMGAGTGELFF. The chain uses TRBV6-1 and TRBJ2-2, with D tentatively TRBD1 (6 bases). This CDR3 is 15 amino acids long. Trimming removed 2 bases at V and 4 bases at J, with 11 bases between. The V gene's germline CDR1 is MNHNS and CDR2 SASEGT.

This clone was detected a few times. The CDR3 region is CASSYIAGPPNEQFF. In DNA form, the CDR3 reads TGCGCCAGCAGCTACATAGCGGGGCCCCCCAATGAGCAGTTCTTC. V is TRBV5-1 and J is TRBJ2-1; 8 bases match TRBD2. The CDR3 runs to 15 residues. J was trimmed by 6 bases and V by 3 bases; bases with no gene match: 8. Germline assignment: CDR1 SGHRS and CDR2 YFSETQ.

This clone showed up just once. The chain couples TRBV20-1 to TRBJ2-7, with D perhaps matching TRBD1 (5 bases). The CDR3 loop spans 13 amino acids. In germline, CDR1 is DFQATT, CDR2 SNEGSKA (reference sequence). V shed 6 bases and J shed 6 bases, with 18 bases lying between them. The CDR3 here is CSASWQGLGEQYF. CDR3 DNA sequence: TGCAGTGCAAGTTGGCAGGGTCTGGGCGAGCAGTACTTC.

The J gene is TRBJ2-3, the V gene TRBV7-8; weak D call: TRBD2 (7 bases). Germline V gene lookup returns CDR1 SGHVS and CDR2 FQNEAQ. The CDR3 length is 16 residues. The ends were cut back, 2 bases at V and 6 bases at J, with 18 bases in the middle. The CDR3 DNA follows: TGTGCCAGCAGCTTATCGGGGGGCGCGGAGGGGGATACGCAGTATTTT. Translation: CASSLSGGAEGDTQYF.

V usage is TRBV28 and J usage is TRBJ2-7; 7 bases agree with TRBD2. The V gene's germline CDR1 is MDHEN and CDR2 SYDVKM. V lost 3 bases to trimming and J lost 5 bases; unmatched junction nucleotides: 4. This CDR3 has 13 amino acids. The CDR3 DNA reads TGTGCCAGCAGTTTGGTAGCGGGCCACGAGCAGTACTTC. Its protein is CASSLVAGHEQYF.

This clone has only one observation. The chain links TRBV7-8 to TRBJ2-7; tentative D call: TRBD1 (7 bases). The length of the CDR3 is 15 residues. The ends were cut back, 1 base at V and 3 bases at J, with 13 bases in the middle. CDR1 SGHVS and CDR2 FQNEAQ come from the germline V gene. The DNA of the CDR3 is TGTGCCAGCAGCTTAGGCGGGACAGAAATCTACGAGCAGTACTTC. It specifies CASSLGGTEIYEQYF.

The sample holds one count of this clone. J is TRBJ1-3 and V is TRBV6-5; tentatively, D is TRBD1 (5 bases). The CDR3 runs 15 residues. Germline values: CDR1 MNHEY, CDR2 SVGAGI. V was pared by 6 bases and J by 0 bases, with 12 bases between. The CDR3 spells CASSGDRSSGNTIYF. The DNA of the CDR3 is TGTGCCAGCAGCGGAGACAGAAGCTCTGGAAACACCATATATTTT.

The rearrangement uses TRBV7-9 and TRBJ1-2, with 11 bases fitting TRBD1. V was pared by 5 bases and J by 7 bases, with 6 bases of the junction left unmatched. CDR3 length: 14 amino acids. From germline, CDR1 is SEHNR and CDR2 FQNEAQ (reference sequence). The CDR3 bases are TGTGCCAGCAGCCAGGACAGGGGGCCGCGTGGCTACACCTTC. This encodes CASSQDRGPRGYTF.

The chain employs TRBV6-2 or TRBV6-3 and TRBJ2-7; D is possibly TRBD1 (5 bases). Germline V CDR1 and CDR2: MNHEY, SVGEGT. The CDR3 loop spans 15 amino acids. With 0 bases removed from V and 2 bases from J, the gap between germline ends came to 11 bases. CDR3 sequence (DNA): TGTGCCAGCAGTTACTCCCAGGGTTCCGCCTACGAGCAGTACTTC. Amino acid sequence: CASSYSQGSAYEQYF.